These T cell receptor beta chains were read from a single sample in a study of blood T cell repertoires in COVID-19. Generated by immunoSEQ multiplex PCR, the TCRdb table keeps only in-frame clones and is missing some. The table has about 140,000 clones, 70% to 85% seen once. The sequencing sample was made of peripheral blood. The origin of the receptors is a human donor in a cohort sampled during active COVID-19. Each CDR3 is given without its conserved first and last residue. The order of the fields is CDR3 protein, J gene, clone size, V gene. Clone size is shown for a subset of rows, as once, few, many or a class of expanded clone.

cdr3_aa: ASSPGRGSRNGELF; j_call: TRBJ2-2; clone_size: NA; v_call: TRBV4-3
cdr3_aa: ASSYSWGQTQY; j_call: TRBJ2-3; clone_size: NA; v_call: TRBV6-5
cdr3_aa: ASNPRSGGYT; j_call: TRBJ1-2; clone_size: NA; v_call: TRBV6-2/TRBV6-3
cdr3_aa: AWSVAAPSTDTQY; j_call: TRBJ2-3; clone_size: NA; v_call: TRBV30
cdr3_aa: ASSLGTGVGEQY; j_call: TRBJ2-7; clone_size: NA; v_call: TRBV7-2
cdr3_aa: SASNIRQGSQPQH; j_call: TRBJ1-5; clone_size: NA; v_call: TRBV20-1
cdr3_aa: ASSPPGLGTQY; j_call: TRBJ2-5; clone_size: NA; v_call: TRBV5-8
cdr3_aa: ASSSKTESSYNSPLH; j_call: TRBJ1-6; clone_size: NA; v_call: TRBV5-6
cdr3_aa: ASSVSYRLNTEAF; j_call: TRBJ1-1; clone_size: NA; v_call: TRBV9
cdr3_aa: ATSRRVQANEKLF; j_call: TRBJ1-4; clone_size: NA; v_call: TRBV15
cdr3_aa: ASSLGTSPETQY; j_call: TRBJ2-5; clone_size: once; v_call: TRBV11-3
cdr3_aa: ASRGGASYEQY; j_call: TRBJ2-7; clone_size: NA; v_call: TRBV21-1
cdr3_aa: ASSAIAGFAGNTIY; j_call: TRBJ1-3; clone_size: NA; v_call: TRBV6-1
cdr3_aa: ASSVGGGEDYEQY; j_call: TRBJ2-7; clone_size: NA; v_call: TRBV9
cdr3_aa: ASSPGPSETQY; j_call: TRBJ2-5; clone_size: NA; v_call: TRBV18
cdr3_aa: ASSLDIRGAGEQY; j_call: TRBJ2-7; clone_size: NA; v_call: TRBV5-5
cdr3_aa: ASSPKQGFGKNQPQH; j_call: TRBJ1-5; clone_size: NA; v_call: TRBV6-2/TRBV6-3
cdr3_aa: ASSEVRDRISNQPQH; j_call: TRBJ1-5; clone_size: NA; v_call: TRBV6-1
cdr3_aa: ASALLGGGTDTQY; j_call: TRBJ2-3; clone_size: few; v_call: TRBV2
cdr3_aa: ASSERTGGTGELF; j_call: TRBJ2-2; clone_size: few; v_call: TRBV6-1
cdr3_aa: ASGAGGLDYGYT; j_call: TRBJ1-2; clone_size: NA; v_call: TRBV5-6
cdr3_aa: ASSQDEAGAHGYT; j_call: TRBJ1-2; clone_size: NA; v_call: TRBV3-1/TRBV3-2
cdr3_aa: ASSHQASGDTDTQY; j_call: TRBJ2-3; clone_size: once; v_call: TRBV4-2